This is a list of T cell receptor beta chains from one sample in a study of blood T cell repertoires in COVID-19. Sequencing used immunoSEQ multiplex PCR; TCRdb keeps in-frame clones, though not all of them. This table holds some 250,000 clones, approximately 84% found once. The source material was peripheral blood. The receptors were gathered from a woman aged 80 or older with acute or convalescent COVID-19. CDR3s include the opening cysteine and the closing phenylalanine or tryptophan. The order of the fields is J gene, V gene, clone size, CDR3 length, D gene, CDR3 DNA, CDR3 protein. D genes are given only for firm matches. Clone sizes are given selectively: once, few, many, or a class where the clone is expanded.

TRBJ1-1 TRBV5-1 . 16 . TGCGCCAGCAGCATTTTCGGCGGGGGCGCGAACACTGAAGCTTTCTTT CASSIFGGGANTEAFF
TRBJ2-5 TRBV19 . 18 TRBD2 TGTGCCAGTAGTATTCGGACAGGGACTAGCGGGAGGAAAGAGACCCAGTACTTC CASSIRTGTSGRKETQYF
TRBJ2-1 TRBV28 few 15 TRBD2 TGTGCCAGCAGTTTAGGAGCGGGAGGGCCCTATGAGCAGTTCTTC CASSLGAGGPYEQFF
TRBJ1-2 TRBV12-3/TRBV12-4 . 13 . TGTGCCAGCAGTGGAGGGCTCGGCTATGGCTACACCTTC CASSGGLGYGYTF
TRBJ1-3 TRBV28 . 15 . TGTGCCAGCAGAACAGGGAGCCCCCCTGGAAACACCATATATTTT CASRTGSPPGNTIYF
TRBJ2-1 TRBV5-1 many 17 TRBD2 TGCGCCAGCAGCTTGGTTGCTAGCGGGAGGATCTACAATGAGCAGTTCTTC CASSLVASGRIYNEQFF
TRBJ2-7 TRBV6-5 . 14 TRBD1 TGTGCCAGCAGGCCCTGGGACAGTACCTACGAGCAGTACTTC CASRPWDSTYEQYF
TRBJ1-4 TRBV4-1 few 15 TRBD1 TGCGCCAGCAGCCAAGATGGGACAGGGGTGGCAAAACTGTTTTTT CASSQDGTGVAKLFF
TRBJ1-2 TRBV11-2 . 15 . TGTGCCAGCAGCCTAGGGACATCCTTTAACTATGGCTACACCTTC CASSLGTSFNYGYTF
TRBJ2-5 TRBV2 . 18 . TGTGCCAGCAGTGAATCAGTTATACTAGGACAGAGACAAGAGACCCAGTACTTC CASSESVILGQRQETQYF
TRBJ1-2 TRBV19 . 22 . TGTGCCAGTAGAGGCGTTCGGGACACTGCGAATGACCCAAAGGGTAAAAACTATGGCTACACCTTC CASRGVRDTANDPKGKNYGYTF
TRBJ2-4 TRBV19 . 14 . TGTGCCAGTAGTTCTACAGGGGCCAAAAACATTCAGTACTTC CASSSTGAKNIQYF
TRBJ2-7 TRBV3-1/TRBV3-2 . 15 TRBD1 TGTGCCAGCAGCGAGAAGGGGGCCGGATACTACGAGCAGTACTTC CASSEKGAGYYEQYF
TRBJ1-2 TRBV6-5 few 15 TRBD1 TGTGCCAGCAGTTACGCGGGGACAGACTCCGATGGCTACACCTTC CASSYAGTDSDGYTF
TRBJ2-2 TRBV9 . 14 . TGTGCCAGCAGCATGCGCCCGAACACCGGGGAGCTGTTTTTT CASSMRPNTGELFF
TRBJ2-1 TRBV5-4 . 18 TRBD2 TGTGCCAGCAGCGCCCCAGGGACTAGCGGGGAGTCCTACAATGAGCAGTTCTTC CASSAPGTSGESYNEQFF
TRBJ2-3 TRBV7-9 . 15 . TGTGCCAGCAGCTTACTAGCGTTTAGTACAGATACGCAGTATTTT CASSLLAFSTDTQYF